This passage covers 23 T cell receptor beta chains from one sample sequenced in a study of healthy donors' naive CD4 and CD8 T cells. Starting from around 500 ng of total RNA, TCR libraries were made with linear amplification. MiXCR was run by TCRdb on the reads, yielding one entry per CDR3 protein. The sample shows about 180,000 distinct CDR3 sequences, about 76% of them seen only once. Specimen: naive CD4+ and CD8+ T cells sorted from blood, pooled from several donors. The receptors shown here come from a pool of human donors in good health; the sample pools cells from several healthy donors.

The V call is TRBV29-1, the J call TRBJ2-5; the match to TRBD1 covers 9 bases. The CDR3 is 13 amino acids. V shed 6 bases and J 5 bases; nucleotides not matched to a gene: 7. Per germline, CDR1 SQVTM and CDR2 ANQGSEA. This CDR3 is CSVANTGGETQYF. Here the CDR3 DNA reads TGCAGCGTAGCAAATACAGGGGGCGAGACCCAGTACTTC.

This sequence joins TRBV29-1 and TRBJ2-1, with 9 bases lining up with TRBD2. Germline V gives CDR1 SQVTM, CDR2 ANQGSEA. The junction had 4 bases not matched to a gene; V was cut back by 6 bases and J by 7 bases. The CDR3 is made up of 12 amino acids. This CDR3 is CSVRGLANEQFF. In DNA, the CDR3 is TGCAGCGTGCGAGGACTAGCGAATGAGCAGTTCTTC.

The V gene is TRBV29-1, the J gene TRBJ2-7; weak D call: TRBD1 (5 bases). V was trimmed by 2 bases and J by 0 bases, leaving 11 bases between them. The CDR3 loop spans 14 amino acids. Germline values: CDR1 SQVTM, CDR2 ANQGSEA. The CDR3, as DNA: TGCAGCGTTGAATATGACAGCAGCTCCTACGAGCAGTACTTC. Translating it yields CSVEYDSSSYEQYF.

The chain combines TRBV15 with TRBJ1-2; D gene uncertain. The V and J ends lost 1 base and 4 bases respectively, with 13 bases between them. This CDR3 has 15 residues. CDR1 is LNHNV and CDR2 is YYDKDF in the germline V gene (reference sequence). Here the CDR3 reads CATSRGLGRIYGYTF. The CDR3 nucleotides read TGTGCCACCAGCAGAGGCCTGGGCAGGATCTATGGCTACACCTTC.

This chain joins TRBV4-2 and TRBJ1-2, with TRBD1 matching 7 bases. The germline CDR1 and CDR2 sequences are LGHNA and YNFKEQ. J was trimmed by 1 base and V by 4 bases; bases with no gene match: 6. The CDR3 spans 15 residues. The CDR3, as DNA: TGTGCCAGCAGCCTAGGGCAGGGGGGTAACTATGGCTACACCTTC. It specifies CASSLGQGGNYGYTF.

The chain couples TRBV5-1 to TRBJ1-2; weak D call: TRBD1 (6 bases). CDR1 is SGHRS and CDR2 is YFSETQ in the germline V gene. V was clipped by 0 bases and J by 4 bases, with 10 bases between them. This CDR3 spans 14 amino acids. The CDR3: CASSLDRETYGYTF. The CDR3 region has the DNA TGCGCCAGCAGCTTGGACAGGGAAACCTATGGCTACACCTTC.

The chain is built from TRBV29-1 and TRBJ1-1; possible D gene TRBD1, 5 bases. This CDR3 has 10 residues. Germline assignment: CDR1 SQVTM and CDR2 ANQGSEA. Trimming removed 4 bases from V and 6 bases from J, with 6 bases in between. In nucleotides, the CDR3 is TGCAGCGTTGGGGACGCTGAAGCTTTCTTT. Translated: CSVGDAEAFF.

The chain links TRBV6-2 or TRBV6-3 to TRBJ2-2; D not certain. CDR3 size: 12 residues. The germline CDR1 and CDR2 sequences are MNHEY and SVGEGT. Trimming left V 2 bases short and J 7 bases short, with 5 bases between. CDR3 nucleotide sequence: TGTGCCAGCAGTTACGGTGTCGGGGAGCTGTTTTTT. It translates to CASSYGVGELFF.

The chain has TRBV10-3 and TRBJ2-1, with D unclear. V shed 6 bases and J shed 10 bases, with 19 bases lying between them. CDR3 size: 14 residues. Per the germline V gene, CDR1 is ENHRY and CDR2 is SYGVKD. CDR3 bases: TGTGCCATCAGCGAGGAATGGCCTCAAGGCGAGCAGTTCTTC. It encodes CAISEEWPQGEQFF.

The chain has TRBV29-1 and TRBJ2-1; the D is unclear. CDR3 length: 10 amino acids. CDR1 is SQVTM and CDR2 is ANQGSEA in the germline V gene. Trimming left V 7 bases short and J 8 bases short, with 9 bases between. The CDR3 coding sequence is TGCAGCGCCCAGGACGATGAGCAGTTCTTC. Translated, it gives CSAQDDEQFF.

The chain has TRBV18 and TRBJ1-6, with D unclear. The V gene's germline CDR1 is KGHSH and CDR2 LQKENI. There are 13 residues in the CDR3. Trimming cost V 2 bases and J 13 bases, with 12 bases left between them. As DNA, the CDR3 is TGTGCCAGCTCACCAGAGGCTGTTCGGCCCCTCCACTTT. Translation: CASSPEAVRPLHF.

The J gene is TRBJ1-2, the V gene TRBV12-3 or TRBV12-4; 8 bases are shared with TRBD1. The CDR3 totals 11 residues. V shed 8 bases and J 8 bases; nucleotides not matched to a gene: 4. As DNA, the CDR3 is TGTGCCAGCGGACAGGGTGGCGGCTACACCTTC. This codes for CASGQGGGYTF.

The chain employs TRBV29-1 and TRBJ2-7; 7 bases align to TRBD1. Unmatched junction bases numbered 3, after V lost 3 bases and J lost 1 base. CDR3 length: 13 residues. Germline-derived CDR1 and CDR2 are SQVTM and ANQGSEA. The CDR3: CSVDSGQSYEQYF. The CDR3 DNA sequence: TGCAGCGTTGACTCGGGACAGTCCTACGAGCAGTACTTC.

The rearrangement links TRBV6-1 to TRBJ1-1; TRBD1 is a possible D gene (5 bases). Per germline, CDR1 MNHNS and CDR2 SASEGT. Trimming shortened V by 8 bases and J by 6 bases, and 10 bases separated the two germline ends. The CDR3 runs 11 residues. DNA for the CDR3: TGTGCCAGCGGGGCAAAGCCTGAAGCTTTCTTT. As protein: CASGAKPEAFF.

Only one count was recorded for this clonotype. The J gene is TRBJ2-3, the V gene TRBV19; D remains unclear. Germline-derived CDR1 and CDR2 are LNHDA and SQIVND (reference sequence). Trimming pared 5 bases from V and 3 bases from J, leaving 9 bases between. The CDR3 spans 13 residues. CDR3 DNA: TGTGCCAGTAGTCTGGTGGGAACAGATACGCAGTATTTT. Amino acids: CASSLVGTDTQYF.

The CDR3 sequence: CASKGTPLFEQYF. CDR3 DNA: TGTGCCAGCAAAGGGACACCCTTGTTCGAGCAGTACTTC. This chain uses TRBV28 with TRBJ2-7; possible D gene TRBD1, 6 bases. The CDR3 sequence is 13 residues long. The V gene lost 7 bases and the J gene lost 6 bases, with 16 bases spanning the gap. Germline V CDR1 and CDR2: MDHEN, SYDVKM. Variable domain in full (rest from reference TRBV28 and TRBJ2-7): DVKVTQSSRYLVKRTGEKVFLECVQDMDHENMFWYRQDPGLGLRLIYFSYDVKMKEKGDIPEGYSVSREKKERFSLILESASTNQTSMYLCASKGTPLFEQYFGPGTRLTVT.

The chain is built from TRBV12-3 or TRBV12-4 and TRBJ1-2; D gene ambiguous. The V end lost 8 bases, the J end lost 2 bases, and 9 bases lay between the germline ends. This CDR3 comprises 12 residues. This chain's CDR3 is CASQAGNYGYTF. The CDR3 DNA reads as TGTGCCAGCCAGGCGGGGAACTATGGCTACACCTTC.

The chain links TRBV5-1 to TRBJ1-1; D gene unclear. The CDR3 has 14 residues. V gave up 1 base and J gave up 1 base, with 8 bases separating them. From germline, CDR1 is SGHRS and CDR2 YFSETQ. The CDR3, as DNA: TGCGCCAGCAGCTTGTACGGCCAGAACACTGAAGCTTTCTTT. This translates into CASSLYGQNTEAFF. Filled out from reference TRBV5-1 and TRBJ1-1, the complete variable domain reads KAGVTQTPRYLIKTRGQQVTLSCSPISGHRSVSWYQQTPGQGLQFLFEYFSETQRNKGNFPGRFSGRQFSNSRSEMNVSTLELGDSALYLCASSLYGQNTEAFFGQGTRLTVV.

In this sample, this clonotype turned up a few times. The chain employs TRBV29-1 and TRBJ2-2; 8 bases line up with TRBD1. This CDR3 is 12 amino acids long. Germline V gene data show CDR1 as SQVTM and CDR2 as ANQGSEA. With V trimmed by 6 bases and J by 6 bases, 3 bases remained unmatched. CDR3 sequence: CSVGQGSGELFF. DNA of the CDR3: TGCAGCGTCGGACAGGGATCCGGGGAGCTGTTTTTT.

V is TRBV6-5 and J is TRBJ1-1, with D possibly TRBD1 on 5 matching bases. Germline values: CDR1 MNHEY, CDR2 SVGAGI. Trimming took 2 bases from V and 0 from J, leaving 13 bases between them. This CDR3 is 16 amino acids long. CDR3 nucleotides: TGTGCCAGCAGTTACCAAAACTGGGGCATGAACACTGAAGCTTTCTTT. Amino acids: CASSYQNWGMNTEAFF.

The genes are TRBV29-1 and TRBJ2-4, with D perhaps matching TRBD1 (5 bases). Germline loops: CDR1 SQVTM, CDR2 ANQGSEA. V gave up 0 bases and J gave up 10 bases, with 16 bases separating them. This CDR3 region has 14 residues. CDR3 loop: CSVEEGEKGRIQYF. The CDR3 DNA sequence: TGCAGCGTTGAAGAAGGCGAAAAGGGGCGGATTCAGTACTTC.

This clonotype was counted only a few times. The chain has TRBV5-5 and TRBJ1-5; 9 bases are shared with TRBD1. The germline CDR1 and CDR2 sequences are SGHKS and YYEKEE (reference sequence). This CDR3 is 15 amino acids long. After removal of 4 bases from V and 5 bases from J, the junction contained 7 bases not matched to a gene. The CDR3 nucleotides read TGTGCCAGCAGCGGAGGGACAGGGTTTGATCAGCCCCAGCATTTT. Protein: CASSGGTGFDQPQHF.

V is TRBV19 and J is TRBJ2-1; 7 bases line up with TRBD2. Losses at the gene ends were 5 bases for V and 4 bases for J; bases not matched to a gene: 2. Germline V lookup: CDR1 LNHDA, CDR2 SQIVND (reference sequence). The CDR3 is 13 residues long. The CDR3 protein is CASSGGSYNEQFF. In nucleotides, the CDR3 is TGTGCCAGTAGTGGCGGGAGTTACAATGAGCAGTTCTTC.